Presented here are 24 T cell receptor beta chains from one specimen sequenced in a study of blood T cell repertoires in COVID-19. Data came from immunoSEQ multiplex PCR; TCRdb stores just in-frame clones and leaves some out. This table has about 51,000 clones, 91% appearing once. Sequencing input: peripheral blood. The receptors were sampled from a man aged 50 or older with acute or convalescent COVID-19.

This chain connects TRBV9 to TRBJ2-3; TRBD2 agrees at 13 bases. J lost 6 bases, V lost 3 bases, and 10 bases had no gene match. The germline gives CDR1 SGDLS, CDR2 YYNGEE. This CDR3 comprises 17 residues. Written as DNA, the CDR3 is TGTGCCAGCAGCGGGAGGACTAGCGGGGGATCGGGGGATACGCAGTATTTT. Protein: CASSGRTSGGSGDTQYF.

The chain recombines TRBV14 with TRBJ1-1; 7 nucleotides align to TRBD1. Germline V lookup: CDR1 SGHDN, CDR2 FVKESK. V was clipped by 3 bases and J by 8 bases; unmatched bases: 9. The CDR3 covers 14 residues. The CDR3 DNA reads TGTGCCAGCAGCCAGGGACAGCGAGCTGGAGAAGCTTTCTTT. It codes for CASSQGQRAGEAFF.

The rearrangement joins TRBV29-1 to TRBJ2-2, with D unresolved. The CDR3 is 12 residues long. V dropped 5 bases and J dropped 6 bases, with 10 bases sitting between them. The germline V gene has CDR1 SQVTM and CDR2 ANQGSEA. The CDR3 spells CSVSSRPGELFF. As DNA, the CDR3 is TGCAGCGTTTCCTCCAGGCCCGGGGAGCTGTTTTTT.

V is TRBV14 and J is TRBJ2-7; 7 bases fit TRBD1. CDR1 is SGHDN, CDR2 FVKESK, per germline. Trimming at V came to 4 bases and at J to 5 bases, leaving 23 bases not matched to a gene. This CDR3 is 19 amino acids long. In DNA form, the CDR3 reads TGTGCCAGCAGCCTGAGCCCAGGGACAGCTCAAGCGGCGTTGAACGAGCAGTACTTC. Translation gives CASSLSPGTAQAALNEQYF.

This chain uses TRBV24-1 with TRBJ1-3, with a tentative D call TRBD1 (6 bases). CDR1 and CDR2 from the germline V gene are KGHDR and SFDVKD. V was cut by 4 bases and J by 4 bases, with 10 bases left in between. The CDR3 sequence is 14 residues long. This CDR3 reads CATSEPGDGNTIYF. In nucleotides, the CDR3 is TGTGCCACCAGTGAACCAGGGGACGGAAACACCATATATTTT.

This clone appeared a single time. This chain joins TRBV6-5 and TRBJ2-3; TRBD2 might be the D (6 bases). The CDR3 runs to 11 residues. Germline CDR1 is MNHEY and CDR2 is SVGAGI. Trimming removed 8 bases at V and 6 bases at J, with 9 bases between. The CDR3: CASGLIDTQYF. The CDR3 nucleotides read TGTGCCAGCGGACTAATTGATACGCAGTATTTT.

This clone was seen a few times. The V and J genes are TRBV3-1 (or the pseudogene TRBV3-2) and TRBJ1-6; 7 bases agree with TRBD1. Germline values: CDR1 LGHDT, CDR2 YNNKEL (reference sequence). The CDR3 consists of 14 residues. V lost 1 base and J lost 13; bases outside the gene matches: 7. CDR3 DNA: TGTGCCAGCAGCCAAGGGGACAGTGTCCGGCCCCTCCACTTT. Its translation: CASSQGDSVRPLHF.

To note about this clone: Other DNA sequences in the same sample also yield this CDR3. This chain joins TRBV9 and TRBJ1-6; D possibly corresponds to TRBD1 (5 bases). Germline-derived CDR1 and CDR2 are SGDLS and YYNGEE. There are 15 residues in the CDR3. Trimming removed 4 bases at V and 4 bases at J, with 12 bases between. CDR3 in amino acids: CASSSGDGYNSPLHF. In nucleotides, the CDR3 is TGTGCCAGCAGCTCGGGGGACGGGTATAATTCACCCCTCCACTTT.

The chain is built from TRBV20-1 and TRBJ2-2; possibly TRBD2 for D (5 bases). This CDR3 has 14 amino acids. V was pared by 3 bases and J by 2 bases, with 10 bases between. The V gene's germline CDR1 is DFQATT and CDR2 SNEGSKA (reference sequence). As DNA, the CDR3 is TGCAGTGCTAGTCCTAGCCCTAACACCGGGGAGCTGTTTTTT. It codes for CSASPSPNTGELFF.

The chain is built from TRBV6-1 and TRBJ1-2, with 9 bases that match TRBD1. The CDR3 loop spans 16 amino acids. V lost 0 bases to trimming and J lost 4 bases; unmatched junction nucleotides: 6. From germline, CDR1 is MNHNS and CDR2 SASEGT. CDR3 sequence (DNA): TGTGCCAGCAGTGAAGCTGCGACAGGGGGGAGCTATGGCTACACCTTC. Translating gives CASSEAATGGSYGYTF.

This clone was picked up a small number of times. V and J are TRBV18 and TRBJ2-7; D is unclear. The CDR3 has 16 residues. CDR1 is KGHSH and CDR2 is LQKENI in the germline V gene. Trimming took 4 bases from V and 1 from J, leaving 17 bases between them. The CDR3 loop is CASSLSPSEASYEQYF. DNA for the CDR3: TGTGCCAGCTCACTCTCGCCCTCAGAGGCGTCCTACGAGCAGTACTTC.

J is TRBJ1-5 and V is TRBV12-3 or TRBV12-4; maybe TRBD1 (6 bases). This CDR3 is 12 amino acids long. The ends were cut back, 8 bases at V and 5 bases at J, with 10 bases in the middle. The CDR3 sequence is CASGNRDQPQHF. In DNA form, the CDR3 reads TGTGCCAGCGGTAACAGGGATCAGCCCCAGCATTTT.

J is TRBJ2-3 and V is TRBV7-2; 8 bases agree with TRBD1. Per the germline V gene, CDR1 is SGHTA and CDR2 is FQGNSA. V gave up 6 bases and J gave up 2 bases; unmatched junction bases: 7. CDR3 length equals 15 residues. The CDR3 here is CASSPGQGYTDTQYF. CDR3 DNA sequence: TGTGCCAGCAGTCCCGGACAGGGATACACAGATACGCAGTATTTT.

The chain carries TRBV7-2 and TRBJ1-1; D unclear. The CDR3 length is 14 residues. With 3 bases removed from V and 1 base from J, the gap between germline ends came to 9 bases. The germline CDR1 and CDR2 sequences are SGHTA and FQGNSA. CDR3 protein: CASSFLQANTEAFF. The CDR3 region has the DNA TGTGCCAGCAGCTTCCTCCAGGCGAACACTGAAGCTTTCTTT.

The genes are TRBV5-4 and TRBJ1-2; TRBD1 matches at 7 bases. The germline CDR1 and CDR2 sequences are SGHNT and YYREEE (reference sequence). This CDR3 has 15 residues. The ends lost 0 bases at V and 3 bases at J; junction bases unmatched: 5. CDR3 DNA sequence: TGTGCCAGCAGCTTGGCTGGACAGGCCGACTATGGCTACACCTTC. Translated, it gives CASSLAGQADYGYTF. Filled out from reference TRBV5-4 and TRBJ1-2, the complete variable domain reads ETGVTQSPTHLIKTRGQQVTLRCSSQSGHNTVSWYQQALGQGPQFIFQYYREEENGRGNFPPRFSGLQFPNYSSELNVNALELDDSALYLCASSLAGQADYGYTFGSGTRLTVV.

The chain couples TRBV7-8 to TRBJ2-5; D ambiguous. Trimming stripped 2 bases from V and 5 bases from J, with 18 bases between. Germline CDR1 is SGHVS and CDR2 is FQNEAQ. The CDR3 extends over 16 amino acids. The CDR3 is CASSLNAFPDAETQYF. CDR3 bases: TGTGCCAGCAGCTTAAATGCTTTTCCCGATGCGGAGACCCAGTACTTC.

The chain carries TRBV20-1 and TRBJ1-5; no clear D gene. The V gene's germline CDR1 is DFQATT and CDR2 SNEGSKA (reference sequence). The CDR3 runs to 15 residues. Trimming removed 3 bases at V and 0 bases at J, with 12 bases between. CDR3 residues: CSASPRVISNQPQHF. The DNA of the CDR3 is TGCAGTGCTAGTCCGAGGGTCATTAGCAATCAGCCCCAGCATTTT.

The chain employs TRBV18 and TRBJ1-2; no clear D gene. This CDR3 is built from 13 residues. Trimming cost V 0 bases and J 3 bases, with 5 bases left between them. CDR1 is KGHSH, CDR2 LQKENI, per germline. The CDR3 loop reads CASSPPVDYGYTF. The CDR3 DNA reads TGTGCCAGCTCACCACCGGTAGACTATGGCTACACCTTC.

V usage is TRBV5-1 and J usage is TRBJ2-1; 8 bases match TRBD2. The CDR3 covers 15 residues. CDR1 and CDR2 (germline): SGHRS, YFSETQ. J lost 10 bases, V lost 2 bases, and 11 bases had no gene match. The CDR3 loop reads CASSFGRGGLAEQFF. The CDR3 bases are TGCGCCAGCAGCTTCGGTCGGGGGGGCCTGGCGGAGCAGTTCTTC.

The chain joins TRBV5-1 to TRBJ1-1, with D uncertain. V was cut by 0 bases and J by 0 bases, with 6 bases left in between. The germline gives CDR1 SGHRS, CDR2 YFSETQ. There are 14 residues in the CDR3. The CDR3 here is CASSLDSVNTEAFF. The CDR3 DNA reads TGCGCCAGCAGCTTGGATTCGGTGAACACTGAAGCTTTCTTT.

J is TRBJ1-4 and V is TRBV21-1; the table's D call of TRBD1 was not tested on the DNA. TRBV21-1 is designated a pseudogene. This CDR3 spans 15 amino acids. CDR3 DNA: TGTGCCAGCAGCCCCCGGCAGGATGATAATGAAAAACTGTTTTTT. Translated, it gives CASSPRQDDNEKLFF.

This clone was counted a single time. DNA for the CDR3: TGCGCCAGCAGCTTGGCGGGGGGGCCGGGGGAGACCCAGTACTTC. This encodes CASSLAGGPGETQYF. The chain joins TRBV5-1 to TRBJ2-5; 8 bases align to TRBD2. Looked up from germline, CDR1 is SGHRS and CDR2 is YFSETQ. The V gene end was trimmed by 0 bases and the J gene end by 5 bases; junction bases not matched to a gene: 6. The CDR3 runs 15 residues. Full variable domain (outside the CDR3, taken from reference TRBV5-1 and TRBJ2-5): KAGVTQTPRYLIKTRGQQVTLSCSPISGHRSVSWYQQTPGQGLQFLFEYFSETQRNKGNFPGRFSGRQFSNSRSEMNVSTLELGDSALYLCASSLAGGPGETQYFGPGTRLLVL.

This chain links TRBV11-2 with TRBJ1-4; no firm D call. The CDR3 loop spans 15 amino acids. Trimming took 1 base from V and 4 from J, leaving 10 bases between them. The germline V gene has CDR1 SGHAT and CDR2 FQNNGV. CDR3 in amino acids: CASSLGGINNEKLFF. CDR3 sequence (DNA): TGTGCCAGCAGCTTAGGAGGGATTAATAATGAAAAACTGTTTTTT.

The rearrangement joins TRBV18 to TRBJ1-1; D is unclear. CDR3 length equals 14 residues. V was shortened by 3 bases and J by 1 base, with 9 bases between the two germline ends. The germline CDR1 and CDR2 sequences are KGHSH and LQKENI. The CDR3 loop reads CASSPQRENTEAFF. The CDR3 DNA is TGTGCCAGCTCACCTCAACGGGAGAACACTGAAGCTTTCTTT.